Presented here are 16 T cell receptor beta chains from one specimen sequenced in a study of shared clonotypes between healthy human individuals. Only in-frame clones appear in the TCRdb table, and some are missing; sequencing was by immunoSEQ multiplex PCR. Altogether over 2 million clones are present, 85% to 95% being singletons, with the ten largest covering 0.37%. Sequenced sample: naive CD4+ T cells from PBMCs. The subset denotes: CD45RA+ positively selected. These receptors were collected from a man younger than 35 in good health. Some clones in this sample may be carry-over from other donors' samples.

V gene TRBV19 combines with J gene TRBJ1-2, with 8 bases lining up with TRBD1. CDR1 LNHDA and CDR2 SQIVND come from the germline V gene (reference sequence). V dropped 8 bases and J dropped 2; count of bases not matched to a gene: 1. The CDR3 loop spans 12 amino acids. The CDR3 loop reads CASWDRNYGYTF. CDR3 bases: TGTGCCAGTTGGGACAGGAACTATGGCTACACCTTC.

A note on this clone: The identical CDR3 is also encoded by other nucleotide sequences in the sample. V gene TRBV29-1 combines with J gene TRBJ2-5; D is unresolved. CDR3 size: 12 residues. CDR1 and CDR2 (germline): SQVTM, ANQGSEA. Trimming shortened V by 6 bases and J by 2 bases, and 10 bases separated the two germline ends. CDR3: CSVRPPQETQYF. Written as DNA, the CDR3 is TGCAGCGTCCGACCACCGCAAGAGACCCAGTACTTC.

This chain joins TRBV7-3 and TRBJ2-5; TRBD2 matches at 10 bases. CDR1 is SGHTA, CDR2 FQGTGA, per germline. The CDR3 consists of 16 residues. Trimming at V came to 3 bases and at J to 5 bases, leaving 9 bases not matched to a gene. CDR3 DNA: TGTGCCAGCAGCTTCCGAGGAGGGACTAGCGAGGAGACCCAGTACTTC. It specifies CASSFRGGTSEETQYF.

This clone was seen only once. The genes are TRBV6-4 and TRBJ2-3; D is undetermined. Trimming stripped 4 bases from V and 4 bases from J, with 15 bases between. The CDR3 length is 15 residues. Germline CDR1 reads MRHNA; CDR2 reads SNTAGT. The DNA of the CDR3 is TGTGCCAGCAGTGTCCGGGCCATGAAGGCAGATACGCAGTATTTT. Its translation: CASSVRAMKADTQYF.

The genes are TRBV28 and TRBJ1-2; tentatively, D is TRBD1 (6 bases). Germline assignment: CDR1 MDHEN and CDR2 SYDVKM. CDR3 length equals 13 residues. Trimming left V 6 bases short and J 2 bases short, with 10 bases between. The CDR3, as DNA: TGTGCCAGCAGAGCGGACAGCAACTATGGCTACACCTTC. It translates to CASRADSNYGYTF.

The chain employs TRBV6-5 and TRBJ1-3; no clear D. This CDR3 is built from 15 residues. Germline CDR1 and CDR2: MNHEY and SVGAGI. Trimming stripped 5 bases from V and 0 bases from J, with 11 bases between. CDR3 sequence: CASSQRRTSGNTIYF. DNA for the CDR3: TGTGCCAGCAGTCAACGACGGACCTCTGGAAACACCATATATTTT.

The chain joins TRBV6-5 to TRBJ2-7; D not certain. Looked up from germline, CDR1 is MNHEY and CDR2 is SVGAGI. Trimming removed 0 bases from V and 3 bases from J, with 12 bases in between. The CDR3 runs to 15 residues. CDR3 protein: CASSYSAVGVYEQYF. CDR3 nucleotides: TGTGCCAGCAGTTACTCCGCCGTTGGGGTCTACGAGCAGTACTTC.

V is TRBV19 and J is TRBJ1-4; D perhaps matches TRBD1 (6 bases). This CDR3 has 17 residues. With 8 bases removed from V and 1 base from J, the gap between germline ends came to 20 bases. Germline CDR1 LNHDA, CDR2 SQIVND (reference sequence). The CDR3 here is CASQDRPSGGTNEKLFF. The CDR3, as DNA: TGTGCCAGTCAAGACAGGCCATCGGGGGGAACTAATGAAAAACTGTTTTTT.

The chain has TRBV6-1 and TRBJ2-7; D tentatively reads TRBD1 or TRBD2 (5 bases each). The germline V gene has CDR1 MNHNS and CDR2 SASEGT. The V end lost 4 bases, the J end lost 2 bases, and 12 bases lay between the germline ends. The CDR3 is 14 residues long. The CDR3 DNA reads TGTGCCAGCAGTGCCCGGGACGGACCCTACGAGCAGTACTTC. This codes for CASSARDGPYEQYF.

The genes are TRBV19 and TRBJ1-3; possibly TRBD1 for D (6 bases). V was clipped by 7 bases and J by 8 bases, with 21 bases between them. Germline V gene sequence: CDR1 LNHDA, CDR2 SQIVND (reference sequence). The CDR3 has 15 amino acids. The CDR3 sequence: CASTPLGGARDTIYF. The DNA of the CDR3 is TGTGCCAGTACCCCCCTGGGGGGGGCCAGGGACACCATATATTTT.

The chain links TRBV5-4 to TRBJ1-5; weak D call: TRBD1 (6 bases). The CDR3 spans 14 residues. V was trimmed by 4 bases and J by 3 bases, leaving 11 bases between them. Per the germline V gene, CDR1 is SGHNT and CDR2 is YYREEE (reference sequence). The CDR3 bases are TGTGCCAGCAGCAAATCAGGGGACAATCAGCCCCAGCATTTT. It is translated as CASSKSGDNQPQHF.

The chain combines TRBV6-5 with TRBJ1-1, with unresolved D. The CDR3 covers 11 residues. The germline V gene has CDR1 MNHEY and CDR2 SVGAGI. Between the trimmed V and J ends, which lost 10 bases and 1 base, there was a span of 7 bases. This chain's CDR3 is CATLGNTEAFF. Written as DNA, the CDR3 is TGTGCCACCTTGGGGAACACTGAAGCTTTCTTT.

This clone was recorded only once. The J gene is TRBJ2-5, the V gene TRBV6-4; the D call may be TRBD1 or TRBD2 (6 bases each). Deletions cut 6 bases from V and 5 bases from J, with 19 bases between. The CDR3 consists of 15 residues. CDR1 and CDR2 (germline): MRHNA, SNTAGT. The CDR3 protein is CASSSGAPRLETQYF. In DNA, the CDR3 is TGTGCCAGCAGCTCGGGGGCCCCGCGACTGGAGACCCAGTACTTC.

This chain joins TRBV28 and TRBJ2-7; TRBD1 matches 8 bases. The CDR3 sequence is 15 residues long. Trimming cost V 2 bases and J 4 bases; bases outside gene matches: 7. The germline V gene encodes CDR1 MDHEN and CDR2 SYDVKM. The chain's CDR3 is CASSLGGQGPYEQYF. CDR3 sequence (DNA): TGTGCCAGCAGTTTAGGAGGACAGGGCCCATACGAGCAGTACTTC.

This clone occurred a few times. The chain is built from TRBV18 and TRBJ1-1; D remains ambiguous. In germline, CDR1 is KGHSH, CDR2 LQKENI. V was trimmed by 3 bases and J by 3 bases, leaving 11 bases between them. The CDR3 runs to 14 residues. This CDR3 is CASSPAREHTEAFF. The CDR3 DNA reads TGTGCCAGCTCACCGGCGCGGGAACACACTGAAGCTTTCTTT.

The gene calls are TRBV30 and TRBJ2-2; D gene unclear. The CDR3 consists of 14 residues. V lost 0 bases, J lost 1 base, and 6 bases lay in between. Germline lookup yields CDR1 GTSNPN and CDR2 SVGIG (reference sequence). In DNA, the CDR3 is TGTGCCTGGAGTGTACAGTGGAACACCGGGGAGCTGTTTTTT. This sequence encodes CAWSVQWNTGELFF.